Listed here are 9 T cell receptor beta chains from one sample, sequenced in a study of blood T cell repertoires in COVID-19 (dated by TCRdb to 2018 to 2020). Libraries were made using the immunoSEQ multiplex PCR assay. In its TCRdb copy, this immuneACCESS table keeps in-frame sequences only and misses some clones. Where compared with another copy, unresolved V genes explain less than half of these, and the others have no known cause. This sample has 200,000 to 250,000 clones in its table, and 65% to 90% of those were observed once. The biggest ten clones account for 8% to 9.5% of the sample. The sample consisted of PBMCs or T cells enriched from blood (not recorded which). These receptor sequences come from a woman in her 50s with acute COVID-19.

This chain links TRBV12-3 or TRBV12-4 with TRBJ1-5, with 9 bases aligning to TRBD1. The ends lost 3 bases at V and 7 bases at J; junction bases unmatched: 1. The CDR3 length is 13 residues. The CDR3 is CASSLGTGQPQHF. CDR3 nucleotides: TGTGCCAGCAGTTTGGGGACAGGGCAGCCCCAGCATTTT.

This clone appeared a few times. This sequence joins TRBV29-1 and TRBJ2-7, with unresolved D. CDR1 is SQVTM and CDR2 is ANQGSEA in the germline V gene. V gave up 3 bases and J gave up 6 bases, with 3 bases separating them. The CDR3 sequence is 9 residues long. The CDR3 DNA follows: TGCAGCGTTGAGGCCGAGCAGTACTTC. Its translation is CSVEAEQYF.

This chain connects TRBV11-2 to TRBJ2-1; D is uncertain. CDR1 is SGHAT, CDR2 FQNNGV, per germline. V dropped 2 bases and J dropped 0 bases, with 5 bases sitting between them. This CDR3 has 14 residues. This chain's CDR3 is CASSLSSSYNEQFF. CDR3 bases: TGTGCCAGCAGCTTATCCAGCTCCTACAATGAGCAGTTCTTC.

This clone has just one count. The genes are TRBV21-1 and TRBJ2-7; the D call of TRBD2 is as the table states it, not checked on the DNA. TRBV21-1 is given as a pseudogene. CDR3 length: 15 residues. The CDR3 nucleotides read TGTGCCAGCAGCAAAACCCCAGAGGACTGGGACGAGCAGTACTTC. It encodes CASSKTPEDWDEQYF.

The chain combines TRBV11-1 with TRBJ2-1; 12 bases are shared with TRBD2. J lost 9 bases, V lost 4 bases, and 7 bases had no gene match. The germline gives CDR1 SGHAT, CDR2 FQDESV (reference sequence). The CDR3 is 15 residues long. The CDR3: CASSSTSGSLGEQFF. CDR3 coding DNA: TGTGCCAGCAGCTCGACTAGCGGGAGCTTGGGTGAGCAGTTCTTC.

The rearrangement links TRBV23-1 to TRBJ2-7, with 7 bases lining up with TRBD2. TRBV23-1 belongs to the ORF category, with a function that is uncertain. This CDR3 has 17 residues. The junction had 24 bases not matched to a gene; V was cut back by 11 bases and J by 5 bases. Here the CDR3 reads CAEHKGLADRLKDEQYF. CDR3 nucleotides: TGCGCCGAACATAAGGGGCTAGCGGACCGACTTAAGGACGAGCAGTACTTC.

This sequence joins TRBV28 and TRBJ2-1, with D possibly being TRBD2 (7 bases). This CDR3 contains 17 residues. CDR1 is MDHEN, CDR2 SYDVKM, per germline. The V gene lost 2 bases and the J gene lost 9 bases, with 23 bases spanning the gap. CDR3 sequence reads: CASSLGSTMQGGGEQFF. The CDR3 bases are TGTGCCAGCAGTTTAGGTAGTACGATGCAGGGAGGGGGTGAGCAGTTCTTC. Drawing the rest from reference TRBV28 and TRBJ2-1, the complete variable domain is DVKVTQSSRYLVKRTGEKVFLECVQDMDHENMFWYRQDPGLGLRLIYFSYDVKMKEKGDIPEGYSVSREKKERFSLILESASTNQTSMYLCASSLGSTMQGGGEQFFGPGTRLTVL.

The genes are TRBV29-1 and TRBJ2-2, with D perhaps TRBD2 (6 bases). The CDR3 extends over 13 amino acids. Germline CDR1 reads SQVTM; CDR2 reads ANQGSEA. The CDR3 region is CSTGEAGTGELFF. In nucleotides, the CDR3 is TGCAGTACGGGAGAAGCAGGCACCGGGGAGCTGTTTTTT.

The genes are TRBV7-3 and TRBJ2-3; a weak D match, TRBD2 (5 bases). The V and J ends lost 2 bases and 0 bases respectively, with 27 bases between them. The CDR3 length is 21 residues. The V gene's germline CDR1 is SGHTA and CDR2 FQGTGA. The CDR3 spells CASSLGSWLASSRNSTDTQYF. The CDR3 DNA is TGTGCCAGCAGCTTAGGTTCCTGGTTAGCGTCTTCCAGAAATAGCACAGATACGCAGTATTTT.